This passage covers 31 T cell receptor beta chains from one sample sequenced in a study of CD8 T cells in ankylosing spondylitis. These receptors' antigens are unknown. From the 5' RACE reads, TCRdb called clonotypes with MiXCR, one entry per CDR3 protein. This table has about 840,000 distinct CDR3 sequences, around 11% appearing once. General observations from the study: The study identified a TCR beta motif of several highly homologous variants that appeared characteristic of ankylosing spondylitis blood.

Sequencing was carried out using blood, either unsorted or a sorted T cell fraction (not recorded which). The receptor set was obtained from a male donor with ankylosing spondylitis.

This chain uses TRBV29-1 with TRBJ2-3, with 8 bases that match TRBD2. In germline, CDR1 is SQVTM, CDR2 ANQGSEA. The CDR3 loop spans 15 amino acids. The ends lost 6 bases at V and 1 base at J; junction bases unmatched: 9. CDR3 nucleotides: TGCAGCGTCGTTGACAGGCGGGGGGGCACAGATACGCAGTATTTT. It yields the protein CSVVDRRGGTDTQYF.

This rearrangement joins TRBV24-1 to TRBJ2-7; no definite D call. Germline V lookup: CDR1 KGHDR, CDR2 SFDVKD. V lost 1 base to trimming and J lost 6 bases, with 9 bases between them. The CDR3 extends over 13 amino acids. CDR3 sequence: CATSDFGSGEQYF. CDR3 DNA: TGTGCCACCAGTGATTTCGGGTCGGGCGAGCAGTACTTC.

This clonotype was observed at least ten times. The chain links TRBV7-2 to TRBJ1-2, with 8 bases fitting TRBD1. This CDR3 is built from 14 residues. Germline loops: CDR1 SGHTA, CDR2 FQGNSA. V shed 6 bases, J shed 4 bases, and the junction held 7 bases outside the gene matches. The CDR3 sequence: CASSPKGQAYGYTF. The DNA of the CDR3 is TGTGCCAGCAGTCCTAAGGGACAGGCCTATGGCTACACCTTC.

This chain connects TRBV20-1 to TRBJ2-3; D call uncertain. Germline CDR1 DFQATT, CDR2 SNEGSKA (reference sequence). The CDR3 consists of 14 residues. V was pared by 3 bases and J by 4 bases, with 14 bases between. The CDR3 protein is CSARPRWNADTQYF. Written as DNA, the CDR3 is TGCAGTGCTAGGCCTAGGTGGAATGCAGATACGCAGTATTTT.

This chain connects TRBV20-1 to TRBJ2-1; TRBD2 agrees at 11 bases. Per the germline V gene, CDR1 is DFQATT and CDR2 is SNEGSKA (reference sequence). V lost 7 bases to trimming and J lost 9 bases; unmatched junction nucleotides: 11. The CDR3 sequence is 14 residues long. CDR3: CSVSLAGGPSEQFF. The CDR3 DNA reads TGCAGTGTGTCTTTAGCGGGAGGGCCAAGTGAGCAGTTCTTC.

This clonotype appeared a few times. This chain connects TRBV20-1 to TRBJ2-5; 13 nucleotides agree with TRBD2. There are 16 residues in the CDR3. Germline V gives CDR1 DFQATT, CDR2 SNEGSKA (reference sequence). Unmatched junction bases numbered 7, after V lost 4 bases and J lost 2 bases. The CDR3 loop reads CSATGTSGNLQETQYF. The CDR3 region has the DNA TGCAGTGCTACCGGGACTAGCGGGAACCTTCAAGAGACCCAGTACTTC.

This clonotype has a count of ten or more. The V gene is TRBV28, the J gene TRBJ1-2, with TRBD1 identical over 8 bases. Unmatched junction bases numbered 9, after V lost 7 bases and J lost 8 bases. The germline V gene has CDR1 MDHEN and CDR2 SYDVKM. This CDR3 contains 13 residues. CDR3 nucleotides: TGTGCCAGCACCCTGAGCAGGGGGCGAGGCTACACCTTC. As protein: CASTLSRGRGYTF.

This clonotype was counted between two and nine times. The J gene is TRBJ2-7, the V gene TRBV5-6, with D maybe TRBD1 (5 bases). Trimming removed 0 bases from V and 6 bases from J, with 10 bases in between. The CDR3 consists of 13 residues. CDR1 SGHDT and CDR2 YYEEEE come from the germline V gene. The CDR3 region has the DNA TGTGCCAGCAGCTTGGGACAGCTCGGCGAGCAGTACTTC. Protein sequence: CASSLGQLGEQYF. Based on the CDR3 plus reference TRBV5-6 and TRBJ2-7, the full variable domain is DAGVTQSPTHLIKTRGQQVTLRCSPKSGHDTVSWYQQALGQGPQFIFQYYEEEERQRGNFPDRFSGHQFPNYSSELNVNALLLGDSALYLCASSLGQLGEQYFGPGTRLTVT.

This clonotype was observed a few times. This chain links TRBV2 with TRBJ2-1, with TRBD1 identical over 8 bases. CDR3 length: 13 amino acids. Germline V gene sequence: CDR1 SNHLY, CDR2 FYNNEI. The junction had 4 bases not matched to a gene; V was cut back by 3 bases and J by 9 bases. This chain's CDR3 is CASSDRQGAEQFF. In nucleotides, the CDR3 is TGTGCCAGCAGTGATCGGCAGGGGGCTGAGCAGTTCTTC.

The chain couples TRBV5-1 to TRBJ2-7; 7 positions agree with TRBD2. The CDR3 loop spans 15 amino acids. The V segment lost 4 bases and the J segment 2 bases; nucleotides outside the gene matches: 9. Germline lookup yields CDR1 SGHRS and CDR2 YFSETQ. CDR3: CASSLGGSAPYEQYF. As DNA, the CDR3 is TGCGCCAGCAGCCTCGGGGGGTCTGCGCCCTACGAGCAGTACTTC. Supplemented by reference TRBV5-1 and TRBJ2-7, the full variable domain reads KAGVTQTPRYLIKTRGQQVTLSCSPISGHRSVSWYQQTPGQGLQFLFEYFSETQRNKGNFPGRFSGRQFSNSRSEMNVSTLELGDSALYLCASSLGGSAPYEQYFGPGTRLTVT.

This clonotype was observed a handful of times. The rearrangement uses TRBV20-1 and TRBJ1-1; D uncertain. The CDR3 is made up of 11 amino acids. The germline V gene has CDR1 DFQATT and CDR2 SNEGSKA (reference sequence). V lost 6 bases and J 4 bases, leaving 9 bases between the germline ends. The CDR3 coding sequence is TGCAGTGCCACCTCGGGCACTGAAGCTTTCTTT. Protein sequence: CSATSGTEAFF.

V is TRBV5-5 and J is TRBJ1-6; D uncertain. The CDR3 extends over 15 amino acids. Germline V lookup: CDR1 SGHKS, CDR2 YYEKEE (reference sequence). Trimming removed 6 bases from V and 6 bases from J, with 16 bases in between. The CDR3 sequence: CASNGLGSFNSPLHF. DNA of the CDR3: TGTGCCAGCAACGGTTTGGGGAGTTTTAATTCACCCCTCCACTTT.

The J gene is TRBJ2-7, the V gene TRBV20-1; D not certain. In germline, CDR1 is DFQATT, CDR2 SNEGSKA (reference sequence). This CDR3 contains 12 residues. The V end lost 4 bases, the J end lost 5 bases, and 12 bases lay between the germline ends. The CDR3 spells CSAKTQVNEQYF. CDR3 coding DNA: TGCAGTGCTAAGACCCAGGTCAACGAGCAGTACTTC.

V and J are TRBV20-1 and TRBJ2-7; the D gene is possibly TRBD2 (6 bases). The germline gives CDR1 DFQATT, CDR2 SNEGSKA (reference sequence). V was clipped by 5 bases and J by 0 bases, with 14 bases between them. CDR3 length equals 14 residues. The CDR3 nucleotides read TGCAGTGCTCTTGTCGGGACTTACTCCTACGAGCAGTACTTC. Its protein is CSALVGTYSYEQYF.

This clonotype was counted ten times or more. V and J are TRBV29-1 and TRBJ2-7; D possibly corresponds to TRBD2 (5 bases). The CDR3 has 14 amino acids. V was pared by 4 bases and J by 0 bases, with 13 bases between. In germline, CDR1 is SQVTM, CDR2 ANQGSEA. The CDR3 sequence is CSVAGKGFSYEQYF. The CDR3 nucleotides are TGCAGCGTTGCGGGGAAGGGCTTCTCCTACGAGCAGTACTTC.

In this sample, this clonotype turned up many times. The CDR3: CAISEVFEQYF. The CDR3 DNA reads as TGTGCCATCAGTGAAGTATTCGAGCAGTACTTC. The chain recombines TRBV10-3 with TRBJ2-7, with D hard to call. Germline V CDR1 and CDR2: ENHRY, SYGVKD. The CDR3 is made up of 11 amino acids. Between the trimmed V and J ends, which lost 3 bases and 6 bases, there was a span of 6 bases.

This clonotype was seen a handful of times. The J gene is TRBJ1-1, the V gene TRBV20-1; D unresolved. The CDR3 is 14 amino acids. The ends were cut back, 3 bases at V and 4 bases at J, with 15 bases in the middle. Germline values: CDR1 DFQATT, CDR2 SNEGSKA (reference sequence). The CDR3 protein is CSASKGSVSTEAFF. DNA for the CDR3: TGCAGTGCTAGCAAGGGAAGTGTTAGCACTGAAGCTTTCTTT.

This clonotype was counted a single time. CDR3: CASSDPSGGPTTEFF. CDR3 nucleotides: TGTGCCAGCAGTGATCCTAGCGGGGGGCCTACCACGGAGTTCTTC. The rearrangement joins TRBV2 to TRBJ2-1, with 11 positions matching TRBD2. The V segment lost 3 bases and the J segment 14 bases; nucleotides outside the gene matches: 12. This CDR3 has 15 residues. In germline, CDR1 is SNHLY, CDR2 FYNNEI.

V gene TRBV27 combines with J gene TRBJ2-3, with 11 bases that match TRBD2. From germline, CDR1 is MNHEY and CDR2 SMNVEV (reference sequence). The CDR3 loop spans 15 amino acids. V lost 6 bases to trimming and J lost 4 bases; unmatched junction nucleotides: 6. CDR3 protein: CASRLAGGPPDTQYF. CDR3 nucleotide sequence: TGTGCCAGCAGGTTAGCGGGAGGGCCCCCAGATACGCAGTATTTT.

Concerning this clonotype itself: One end of the junction fails to match germline, which may point to a read error. The J gene is TRBJ2-1, the V gene TRBV5-1; the match to TRBD2 covers 9 bases. Germline lookup yields CDR1 SGHRS and CDR2 YFSETQ. The CDR3 loop spans 16 amino acids. CDR3 coding DNA: TGCTCCAGCAGCTTGGAAGCGGGAGGTGCCTACAATGAGCAGTTCTTC. It codes for CSSSLEAGGAYNEQFF.

In its sample, this clonotype was seen many times. The J gene is TRBJ2-3, the V gene TRBV4-1; D call uncertain. Trimming shortened V by 1 base and J by 0 bases, and 11 bases separated the two germline ends. This CDR3 is built from 16 residues. Germline V gene lookup returns CDR1 MGHRA and CDR2 YSYEKL. The CDR3 protein is CASSQGRRMSTDTQYF. In nucleotides, the CDR3 is TGCGCCAGCAGCCAAGGTCGGCGGATGAGCACAGATACGCAGTATTTT.

This clonotype showed up many times. The chain uses TRBV5-1 and TRBJ2-1; no clear D gene. Per the germline V gene, CDR1 is SGHRS and CDR2 is YFSETQ. The CDR3 has 15 residues. Deletions cut 0 bases from V and 4 bases from J, with 11 bases between. The CDR3 loop reads CASSLAEPRYNEQFF. The CDR3 DNA reads as TGCGCCAGCAGCTTGGCTGAACCCCGATACAATGAGCAGTTCTTC.

The sample holds many counts of this clonotype. The rearrangement joins TRBV29-1 to TRBJ2-3; possible D gene TRBD1, 5 bases. The CDR3 covers 13 residues. V shed 3 bases and J shed 1 base, with 8 bases lying between them. In germline, CDR1 is SQVTM, CDR2 ANQGSEA. This CDR3 reads CSVDLGGTDTQYF. CDR3 sequence (DNA): TGCAGCGTTGATCTAGGGGGCACAGATACGCAGTATTTT.

This clonotype was detected only a few times. The V call is TRBV6-1, the J call TRBJ2-3; D is possibly TRBD1 or TRBD2 (6 bases each). The CDR3 contains 15 residues. Trimming removed 6 bases at V and 2 bases at J, with 15 bases between. Germline CDR1 and CDR2: MNHNS and SASEGT. CDR3 DNA sequence: TGTGCCAGCAGGATTAGGGGGGCTTCCACAGATACGCAGTATTTT. Translating gives CASRIRGASTDTQYF.

J is TRBJ2-6 and V is TRBV4-2; D uncertain. V was clipped by 1 base and J by 2 bases, with 6 bases between them. Germline V gives CDR1 LGHNA, CDR2 YNFKEQ. The CDR3 has 15 amino acids. The CDR3 is CASSQGKAGANVLTF. The CDR3 DNA reads TGTGCCAGCAGCCAAGGAAAAGCTGGGGCCAACGTCCTGACTTTC.

This clonotype was found a few times. This chain connects TRBV6-1 to TRBJ2-2, with D uncertain. With 10 bases removed from V and 0 bases from J, the gap between germline ends came to 15 bases. Germline V gives CDR1 MNHNS, CDR2 SASEGT. The CDR3 extends over 15 amino acids. DNA for the CDR3: TGTGCCACCTGCTCCGTAACTCCGAACACCGGGGAGCTGTTTTTT. Protein: CATCSVTPNTGELFF.

This clonotype showed up just a few times. This chain uses TRBV6-5 with TRBJ2-5; 8 nucleotides match TRBD1. Trimming removed 0 bases from V and 0 bases from J; junction bases left unmatched: 3. Germline loops: CDR1 MNHEY, CDR2 SVGAGI. CDR3 length: 16 residues. The CDR3 loop is CASSYSGQVNQETQYF. For the CDR3, the DNA is TGTGCCAGCAGTTACTCGGGACAGGTGAACCAAGAGACCCAGTACTTC.

This clonotype has just a few counts. This sequence joins TRBV4-3 and TRBJ1-2, with 9 bases that match TRBD1. Germline V gives CDR1 LGHNA, CDR2 YSLEER. CDR3 length: 14 residues. The junction had 8 bases not matched to a gene; V was cut back by 6 bases and J by 6 bases. CDR3 DNA: TGCGCCAGCAGTCTCACCCGGACAGGGGATGGCTACACCTTC. Residues: CASSLTRTGDGYTF.

The chain joins TRBV24-1 to TRBJ2-7, with 9 bases aligning to TRBD2. V trimming: 4 bases; J trimming: 2 bases; junction bases outside the gene matches: 8. The germline V gene has CDR1 KGHDR and CDR2 SFDVKD. This CDR3 contains 16 residues. The CDR3: CATSDPRREGTYEQYF. CDR3 coding DNA: TGTGCCACCAGTGACCCCCGGCGGGAGGGGACCTACGAGCAGTACTTC.

In its sample, this clonotype was seen a few times. The chain links TRBV6-2 or TRBV6-3 to TRBJ1-2; maybe TRBD1 (5 bases). This CDR3 is built from 12 residues. V lost 5 bases to trimming and J lost 8 bases, with 12 bases between them. Germline V gene lookup returns CDR1 MNHEY and CDR2 SVGEGT. This CDR3 is CASSGDFSGYTF. The CDR3 bases are TGTGCCAGCAGTGGGGACTTTAGCGGCTACACCTTC.

There are many counts of this clonotype. This rearrangement joins TRBV6-5 to TRBJ2-6; D is undetermined. Trimming stripped 4 bases from V and 0 bases from J, with 7 bases between. The CDR3 runs to 15 residues. Germline CDR1 reads MNHEY; CDR2 reads SVGAGI. The CDR3 is CASSSAGSGANVLTF. Here the CDR3 DNA reads TGTGCCAGCAGTTCCGCTGGCTCTGGGGCCAACGTCCTGACTTTC.